A selection of T cell receptor beta chains follows, all from one sample in a study of neurological immune-mediated disorders. TCRdb reprocessed the 5' RACE reads with MiXCR, giving one entry per CDR3 protein. The sample lists roughly 90,000 distinct CDR3 sequences; 3.5% were seen once. Sequencing was done on a sample of PBMCs. These receptors all come from a woman in her forties or fifties with multiple sclerosis. Each CDR3 is given without its conserved first and last residue.

len	v_gene	j_gene	CDR3aa
11	TRBV6-2/TRBV6-3	TRBJ2-7	ASIGQGSYEQY
11	TRBV9	TRBJ2-1	ASSPPSYNEQF
12	TRBV5-5	TRBJ2-3	ASSWQGSTDTQY
10	TRBV7-9	TRBJ2-5	ASSPRDETQY
12	TRBV20-1	TRBJ2-7	SARVRGVAYEQY
16	TRBV20-1	TRBJ2-2	SASATPGTGKNTGELF
13	TRBV10-3	TRBJ2-3	ATIPDAYSTDTQY
11	TRBV5-1	TRBJ2-4	ASSLAGGNIQY
14	TRBV10-3	TRBJ2-2	AIRGGALTNTGELF
15	TRBV15	TRBJ1-2	ATSRASLKGQNYGYT
10	TRBV4-1	TRBJ2-5	ASSRVGETQY
13	TRBV7-9	TRBJ1-6	ASSLAGQGNSPLH
12	TRBV5-6	TRBJ2-3	ASSLVSGRDTQY
11	TRBV10-2	TRBJ2-7	ASRIGTGYEQY
12	TRBV27	TRBJ2-2	ASSTTLNTGELF
14	TRBV6-5	TRBJ2-6	ASSSKGGSGANVLT
12	TRBV20-1	TRBJ2-7	SARDMASFMEQY
13	TRBV20-1	TRBJ2-1	SASPLAGGHNEQF
12	TRBV5-1	TRBJ1-4	SLTGGSGNEKLF
12	TRBV25-1	TRBJ1-2	ASSQAGFQYGYT
15	TRBV7-2	TRBJ2-1	ASSLTGGSLGNNEQF
16	TRBV27	TRBJ1-1	ASSLGVGLGDLDTEAF
13	TRBV7-2	TRBJ1-1	ASSHSQGARTEAF
11	TRBV5-1	TRBJ2-7	ASRSGGTYEQY
10	TRBV7-9	TRBJ1-2	ASSLDRGTYT
10	TRBV18	TRBJ1-2	ASSQRNYGYT
12	TRBV7-7	TRBJ2-2	ASSLVQGSGELF
10	TRBV6-5	TRBJ1-2	ASQGQSYGYT
13	TRBV7-9	TRBJ1-4	ASSRSRTGGEKLF
13	TRBV3-1	TRBJ2-1	ASSPWRGHYNEQF
12	TRBV20-1	TRBJ2-1	SARGRPSYNEQF
17	TRBV2	TRBJ2-1	ANKPGGVRKRGSYNEQF
14	TRBV5-1	TRBJ2-5	ASSSPYAKSQETQY
13	TRBV20-1	TRBJ1-5	SARDWVDSNQPQH
13	TRBV6-2/TRBV6-3	TRBJ2-1	ASSSGGSSYNEQF
14	TRBV4-2	TRBJ2-7	ASSQVLGQAFYEQY
11	TRBV5-1	TRBJ1-2	ASSPGSTVGYT
11	TRBV7-8	TRBJ1-1	ASSQHTNTEAF
13	TRBV9	TRBJ1-5	ASSVTADSNQPQH
10	TRBV7-2	TRBJ1-6	ASSLFSSPLH
16	TRBV4-1	TRBJ2-5	ASSQEGWRQWRQETQY